This T cell receptor (beta chain) was captured by sequencing in a study of shared clonotypes between healthy human individuals. Study results and limitations: Sampling included only blood; tissue repertoires likely differ.

Germline V gives CDR1 MNHEY, CDR2 SVGAGI. Deletions cut 0 bases from V and 5 bases from J, with 14 bases between. The CDR3 spans 16 residues. The repertoire was sequenced with immunoSEQ multiplex PCR; TCRdb's copy has only in-frame clones and lacks some. This table holds some 2,000,000 clones, almost 96% found once. On this clone: The antigen is not known.

The TCR comes from a man aged 18 to 30 in good health. The sequencing sample was made of naive CD4+ T cells sorted from blood. The subset was: CD45RA+ positively selected. The chain employs TRBV6-5 and TRBJ1-5; a possible D gene is TRBD1 (5 bases). Here the CDR3 DNA reads TGTGCCAGCAGTTACTCGGGCCCGGGGGTGCATCAGCCCCAGCATTTT. It translates to CASSYSGPGVHQPQHF.